This T cell receptor beta chain was sequenced for a study of blood T cell repertoires in COVID-19. About the study: From T cells, B-cell-depleted T cells, or PBMCs came the material, which was cDNA or gDNA.

Measured with immunoSEQ multiplex PCR; TCRdb has only the in-frame clones, and not every one. Of 350,000 to 450,000 clones listed, 80% to 90% are singletons. V shed 1 base, J shed 1 base, and the junction held 4 bases outside the gene matches. The CDR3 consists of 17 residues. Germline-derived CDR1 and CDR2 are SGDLS and YYNGEE. The sequence was collected from a woman aged 55-70 years with COVID-19, enrolled during active disease. The chain couples TRBV9 to TRBJ2-2, with 10 bases matching TRBD2. The sample was peripheral blood. The CDR3 here is CASSVQGLAVNTGELFF. Here the CDR3 DNA reads TGTGCCAGCAGCGTACAAGGACTAGCGGTGAACACCGGGGAGCTGTTTTTT.